This T cell receptor beta chain was recovered during a study of CD8 T cells in Susac syndrome. Sequencing of TCR beta drew on CD8+ and CD4+ T cells from blood. The TEMRA cells underwent FACS enrichment, while the CD8+ and CD4+ T cells underwent negative isolation. Study observations and caveats: The authors acknowledged that their TCR sequencing and HLA analysis involved a relatively small number of individuals.

Trimming took 5 bases from V and 4 from J, leaving 21 bases between them. The CDR3 has 16 residues. Germline CDR1 reads SEHNR; CDR2 reads FQNEAQ (reference sequence). Comments on this clonotype: As yet, its antigen is unknown.

An amount of RNA that ranged from about 0.45 to 1 ug was reverse transcribed with random hexamers. Coverage of TCR beta CDR3 amplification by immunoSEQ multiplex PCR extended to 54 Vbeta and 13 Jbeta. TCRdb ran MiXCR on the immunoSEQ multiplex PCR reads and lists one entry per CDR3 protein. The table includes about 150,000 distinct CDR3 sequences, nearly 97% detected once. The sample was CD8+ T cells from PBMCs. The receptor's source is a human donor with multiple sclerosis. The rearrangement joins TRBV7-9 to TRBJ2-7, with D possibly TRBD1 on 6 matching bases. The chain's CDR3 is CASSPRTGPSGYEQYV. The DNA of the CDR3 is TGTGCCAGCAGCCCCCGCACAGGGCCCTCGGGTTACGAGCAGTACGTC.